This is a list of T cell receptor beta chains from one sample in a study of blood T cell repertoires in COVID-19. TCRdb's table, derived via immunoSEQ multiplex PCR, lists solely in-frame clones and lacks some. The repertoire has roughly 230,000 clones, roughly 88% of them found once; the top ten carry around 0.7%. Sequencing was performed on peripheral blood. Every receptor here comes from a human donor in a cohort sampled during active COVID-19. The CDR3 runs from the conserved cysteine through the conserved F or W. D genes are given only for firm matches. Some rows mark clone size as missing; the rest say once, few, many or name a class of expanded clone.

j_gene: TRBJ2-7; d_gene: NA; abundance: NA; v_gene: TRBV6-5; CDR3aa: CASSYDGYEQYF; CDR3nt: TGTGCCAGCAGTTACGACGGGTACGAGCAGTACTTC
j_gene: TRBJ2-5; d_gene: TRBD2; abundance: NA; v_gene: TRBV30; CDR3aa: CAWSFAGTRGETQYF; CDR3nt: TGTGCCTGGAGTTTCGCCGGGACTAGGGGAGAGACCCAGTACTTC
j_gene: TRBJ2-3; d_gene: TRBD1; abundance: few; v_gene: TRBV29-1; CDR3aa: CSVESNYLTGENTDTQYF; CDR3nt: TGCAGCGTTGAATCAAACTACCTAACAGGGGAGAACACAGATACGCAGTATTTT
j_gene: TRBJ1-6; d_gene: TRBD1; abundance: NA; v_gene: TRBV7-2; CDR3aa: CASIPGQGKNNSPLHF; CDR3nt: TGTGCCAGCATCCCTGGACAGGGAAAGAATAATTCACCCCTCCACTTT
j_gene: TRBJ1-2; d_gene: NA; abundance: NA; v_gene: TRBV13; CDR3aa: CASSLGTLSTVLPATIVSGYTF; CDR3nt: TGTGCCAGCAGCTTAGGTACCCTATCGACAGTGCTGCCCGCGACGATTGTTTCTGGCTACACCTTC
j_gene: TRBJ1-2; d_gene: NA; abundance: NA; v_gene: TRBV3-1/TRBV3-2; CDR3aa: CASSQRGNGYTF; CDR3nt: TGTGCCAGCAGCCAAAGAGGTAATGGCTACACCTTC
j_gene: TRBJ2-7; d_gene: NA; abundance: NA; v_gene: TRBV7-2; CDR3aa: CASSTPRDSAYEQYF; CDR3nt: TGTGCCAGCAGCACGCCGAGGGACTCAGCCTACGAGCAGTACTTC
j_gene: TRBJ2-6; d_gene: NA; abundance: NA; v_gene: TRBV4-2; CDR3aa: CASSHIEGGGANVLTF; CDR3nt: TGTGCCAGCAGCCACATTGAGGGTGGAGGGGCCAACGTCCTGACTTTC
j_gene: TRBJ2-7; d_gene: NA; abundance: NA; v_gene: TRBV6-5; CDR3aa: CASSSDTSGVSYEQYF; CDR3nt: TGTGCCAGCAGTTCTGACACCTCCGGGGTCTCCTACGAGCAGTACTTC
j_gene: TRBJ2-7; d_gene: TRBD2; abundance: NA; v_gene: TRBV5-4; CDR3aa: CASSLEWEGSYEQYF; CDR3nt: TGTGCCAGCAGCTTGGAGTGGGAGGGGTCCTACGAGCAGTACTTC
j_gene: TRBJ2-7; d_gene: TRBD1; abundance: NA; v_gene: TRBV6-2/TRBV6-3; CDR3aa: CASSSGTGRYEQYF; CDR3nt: TGTGCCAGCAGTTCCGGGACAGGGCGATACGAGCAGTACTTC
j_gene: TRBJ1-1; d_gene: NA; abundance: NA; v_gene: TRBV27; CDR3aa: CASSLSPGVNTEAFF; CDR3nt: TGTGCCAGCAGTCTATCCCCAGGGGTGAACACTGAAGCTTTCTTT
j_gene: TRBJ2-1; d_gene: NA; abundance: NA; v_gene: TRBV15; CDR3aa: CATSRDPVAALLSYNEQFF; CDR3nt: TGTGCCACCAGCAGAGATCCTGTAGCTGCCCTACTGAGCTACAATGAGCAGTTCTTC
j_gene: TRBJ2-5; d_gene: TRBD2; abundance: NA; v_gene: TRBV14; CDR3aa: CASALAGVGETQYF; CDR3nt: TGTGCCAGCGCTCTAGCGGGAGTCGGGGAGACCCAGTACTTC
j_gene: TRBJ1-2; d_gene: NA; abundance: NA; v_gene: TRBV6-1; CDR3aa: CASSEVGKVYGYTF; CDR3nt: TGTGCCAGCAGTGAAGTCGGGAAGGTCTATGGCTACACCTTC
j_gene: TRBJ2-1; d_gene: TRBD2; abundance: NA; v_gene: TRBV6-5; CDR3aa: CASSYTRTSAYNEQFF; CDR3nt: TGTGCCAGCAGTTACACCAGGACTAGCGCCTACAATGAGCAGTTCTTC
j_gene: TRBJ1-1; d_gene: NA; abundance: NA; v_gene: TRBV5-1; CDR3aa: CASSFRQRNTEAFF; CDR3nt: TGCGCCAGCAGCTTCCGACAGAGGAACACTGAAGCTTTCTTT
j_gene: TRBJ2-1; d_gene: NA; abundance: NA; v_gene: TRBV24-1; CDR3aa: CATSDTGLNEQFF; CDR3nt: TGTGCCACCAGTGATACGGGGTTGAATGAGCAGTTCTTC
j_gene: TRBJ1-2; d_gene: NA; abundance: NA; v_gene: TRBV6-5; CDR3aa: CASSPTVPYGYTF; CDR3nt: TGTGCCAGCAGTCCGACAGTCCCCTATGGCTACACCTTC
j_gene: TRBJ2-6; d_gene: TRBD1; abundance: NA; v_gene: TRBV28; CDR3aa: CASSSSGTGSYLVLTF; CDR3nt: TGTGCCAGCAGTTCATCCGGGACAGGGTCGTATTTGGTCCTGACTTTC
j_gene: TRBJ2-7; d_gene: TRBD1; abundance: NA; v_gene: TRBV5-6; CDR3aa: CASSLVRRDRGYEQYF; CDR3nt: TGTGCCAGCAGCTTGGTCCGCCGGGACAGGGGCTACGAGCAGTACTTC
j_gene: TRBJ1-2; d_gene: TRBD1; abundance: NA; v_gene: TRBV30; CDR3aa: CAWRVQGDNYGYTF; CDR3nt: TGTGCCTGGAGGGTCCAGGGGGATAACTATGGCTACACCTTC
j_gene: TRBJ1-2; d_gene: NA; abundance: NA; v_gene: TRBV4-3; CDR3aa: CASSPLVSDTPYGYTF; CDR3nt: TGCGCCAGCAGCCCCCTGGTATCCGACACCCCCTATGGCTACACCTTC
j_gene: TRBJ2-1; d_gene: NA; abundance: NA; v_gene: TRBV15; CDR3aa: CATSYGFGGNEQFF; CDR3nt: TGTGCCACCAGCTATGGCTTCGGGGGCAATGAGCAGTTCTTC
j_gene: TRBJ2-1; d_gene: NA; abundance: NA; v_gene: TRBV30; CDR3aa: CALDSFANEQFF; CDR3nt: TGTGCCTTGGACTCCTTCGCCAATGAGCAGTTCTTC
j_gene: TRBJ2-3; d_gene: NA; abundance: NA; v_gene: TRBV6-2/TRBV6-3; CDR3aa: CASSYRQLRTDTQYF; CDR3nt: TGTGCCAGCAGTTATAGGCAGTTGAGGACAGATACGCAGTATTTT
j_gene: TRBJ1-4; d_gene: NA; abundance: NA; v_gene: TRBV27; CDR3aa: CASQAGQYEKLFF; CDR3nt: TGTGCCAGCCAGGCCGGCCAGTATGAAAAACTGTTTTTT